One sample yielded the 26 T cell receptor beta chains listed below, sequenced in a study of response to subunit inactivated influenza vaccine. TCRdb ran MiXCR on the RT-PCR reads and lists one entry per CDR3 protein. The data hold 550,000 to 600,000 distinct CDR3 sequences, with 12% observed a single time. The sequencing here drew on PBMCs from blood, taken on the day of vaccination. The receptors shown here come from a man aged 50-59 years who received an inactivated influenza vaccine.

This clonotype was observed a few times. This chain joins TRBV4-2 and TRBJ2-7, with D unresolved. Deletions cut 8 bases from V and 3 bases from J, with 17 bases between. Germline CDR1 is LGHNA and CDR2 is YNFKEQ. The CDR3 length is 14 residues. The CDR3 spells CASGSSEANYEQYF. CDR3 DNA sequence: TGTGCCAGCGGTTCTTCCGAGGCAAACTACGAGCAGTACTTC.

V is TRBV20-1 and J is TRBJ2-5, with 14 bases fitting TRBD2. The V segment lost 5 bases and the J segment 5 bases; nucleotides outside the gene matches: 13. CDR3 size: 17 residues. Germline CDR1 DFQATT, CDR2 SNEGSKA (reference sequence). This CDR3 reads CSAHDSTSGGGRETQYF. CDR3 coding DNA: TGCAGTGCTCATGACTCGACTAGCGGGGGGGGAAGGGAGACCCAGTACTTC.

To note about this clonotype: A read error may produce the germline difference seen at one junction end. The chain couples TRBV7-2 to TRBJ2-3, with D maybe TRBD1 (5 bases). This CDR3 has 16 amino acids. Germline lookup yields CDR1 SGHTA and CDR2 FQGNSA. CDR3 protein: CASGLSPQARTDTQYF. The CDR3 coding sequence is TGTGCCAGCGGCTTGTCCCCACAGGCCCGCACAGATACGCAGTATTTT.

This clonotype was seen at least ten times. The chain links TRBV12-3 or TRBV12-4 to TRBJ2-2; perhaps TRBD1 as D (6 bases). This CDR3 has 16 residues. V gave up 6 bases and J gave up 0 bases, with 14 bases separating them. The CDR3 DNA follows: TGTGCCAGCAGCTGGTCTCCAGGGGCGAACACCGGGGAGCTGTTTTTT. Its translation is CASSWSPGANTGELFF.

The rearrangement links TRBV24-1 to TRBJ2-3, with a possible D match to TRBD1 (5 bases). Trimming pared 2 bases from V and 0 bases from J, leaving 17 bases between. The CDR3 contains 18 residues. From germline, CDR1 is KGHDR and CDR2 SFDVKD. The CDR3 DNA reads TGTGCCACCAGTGATTCAGGTGTCGTGACAGTTAGCACAGATACGCAGTATTTT. Protein product: CATSDSGVVTVSTDTQYF.

Ten or more counts support this clonotype. V usage is TRBV12-3 or TRBV12-4 and J usage is TRBJ2-7; D assignment may be TRBD1 or TRBD2 (5 bases each). This CDR3 has 14 amino acids. V was shortened by 6 bases and J by 4 bases, with 16 bases between the two germline ends. CDR3 nucleotides: TGTGCCAGCAGCCATTCCGGGACCTTTTACGAGCAGTACTTC. The encoded protein is CASSHSGTFYEQYF.

This clonotype has ten or more counts. V usage is TRBV7-9 and J usage is TRBJ2-7, with TRBD1 matching over 8 bases. Per the germline V gene, CDR1 is SEHNR and CDR2 is FQNEAQ (reference sequence). CDR3 length equals 17 residues. The V and J ends lost 7 bases and 7 bases, in that order; junction bases with no gene match: 21. CDR3 residues: CASTFFPGQGLLGEQYF. For the CDR3, the DNA is TGTGCCAGCACCTTCTTCCCCGGACAGGGCCTTTTGGGAGAGCAGTACTTC.

This rearrangement joins TRBV7-1 to TRBJ2-2, with 11 bases identical to TRBD2. TRBV7-1 is flagged as an ORF with uncertain function. V was clipped by 4 bases and J by 4 bases; unmatched bases: 23. The CDR3 extends over 22 amino acids. In DNA form, the CDR3 reads TGTGCCAGCAGCTACAGACGCACTAGCGGGAGTTCCGGACCCCGTGGCACCGGGGAGCTGTTTTTT. Amino acids: CASSYRRTSGSSGPRGTGELFF.

This clonotype showed up just a few times. The chain links TRBV15 to TRBJ2-3; maybe TRBD2 (6 bases). Germline CDR1 reads LNHNV; CDR2 reads YYDKDF (reference sequence). The CDR3 contains 15 residues. Trimming shortened V by 2 bases and J by 1 base, and 10 bases separated the two germline ends. The CDR3 here is CATSRTSFGTDTQYF. The CDR3 bases are TGTGCCACCAGCAGAACTAGCTTTGGCACAGATACGCAGTATTTT.

The CDR3 DNA reads TGCGCCAGCAGCTTGGAGGGGGCGCCGGAGAACTATGGCTACACCTTC. Translation gives CASSLEGAPENYGYTF. The chain couples TRBV5-1 to TRBJ1-2, with 7 positions matching TRBD1. Germline V gene sequence: CDR1 SGHRS, CDR2 YFSETQ. The CDR3 is 16 amino acids. The V and J ends lost 0 bases and 2 bases, in that order; junction bases with no gene match: 7.

This clonotype was detected ten times or more. The rearrangement links TRBV5-1 to TRBJ2-3; tentatively, D is TRBD1 (5 bases). The germline gives CDR1 SGHRS, CDR2 YFSETQ. The CDR3 covers 15 residues. V dropped 0 bases and J dropped 2 bases, with 10 bases sitting between them. The CDR3 bases are TGCGCCAGCAGCTTGGAGGACAAGAACACAGATACGCAGTATTTT. The encoded protein is CASSLEDKNTDTQYF.

The V gene is TRBV7-9, the J gene TRBJ2-7; TRBD2 agrees at 7 bases. Germline CDR1 is SEHNR and CDR2 is FQNEAQ (reference sequence). Germline trimming cut 1 base from V and 0 bases from J; bases unmatched to any gene: 3. This CDR3 comprises 15 residues. CDR3 amino acids: CASSLGGSRSYEQYF. CDR3 nucleotides: TGTGCCAGCAGCTTAGGCGGGAGTCGCTCCTACGAGCAGTACTTC.

This clonotype was seen only a few times. CDR3 sequence (DNA): TGTGCCAGCAGTTACCGGGACAGATCTGAAAAACTGTTTTTT. This codes for CASSYRDRSEKLFF. This rearrangement joins TRBV6-5 to TRBJ1-4; 7 nucleotides line up with TRBD1. In germline, CDR1 is MNHEY, CDR2 SVGAGI. The CDR3 is 14 amino acids. J lost 7 bases, V lost 2 bases, and 4 bases had no gene match.

This clonotype was seen more than once but under ten times. This rearrangement joins TRBV3-1 to TRBJ2-7; TRBD2 aligns across 11 bases. Trimming took 0 bases from V and 3 from J; bases not matched to a gene: 1. The CDR3 extends over 15 amino acids. Looked up from germline, CDR1 is LGHDT and CDR2 is YNNKEL (reference sequence). CDR3 in DNA: TGTGCCAGCAGCCAAGACGGACTAGCGGGCTACGAGCAGTACTTC. Protein sequence: CASSQDGLAGYEQYF.

This rearrangement joins TRBV29-1 to TRBJ2-5; D not resolved. Germline CDR1 is SQVTM and CDR2 is ANQGSEA. The CDR3 is made up of 14 amino acids. V was trimmed by 5 bases and J by 0 bases, leaving 13 bases between them. CDR3 loop: CSVRNTPYQETQYF. CDR3 nucleotide sequence: TGCAGCGTTAGGAACACCCCGTACCAAGAGACCCAGTACTTC.

This clonotype appeared many times. The chain joins TRBV28 to TRBJ1-6, with D maybe TRBD1 (6 bases). This CDR3 spans 17 amino acids. CDR1 MDHEN and CDR2 SYDVKM come from the germline V gene. V was shortened by 7 bases and J by 8 bases, with 24 bases between the two germline ends. The CDR3 nucleotides are TGTGCCAGCAAACCCCTCCTCGACAGGATGAGGTATTCACCCCTCCACTTT. Translation: CASKPLLDRMRYSPLHF.

The gene calls are TRBV28 and TRBJ2-7; TRBD2 agrees at 8 bases. Germline V lookup: CDR1 MDHEN, CDR2 SYDVKM. Trimming removed 8 bases from V and 6 bases from J; junction bases left unmatched: 18. The CDR3 runs 16 residues. CDR3 amino acids: CASCKSAGGPHGEQYF. For the CDR3, the DNA is TGTGCCAGCTGCAAATCTGCGGGGGGACCTCATGGCGAGCAGTACTTC.

This clonotype was detected many times. The chain has TRBV20-1 and TRBJ2-5, with 9 bases aligning to TRBD2. Germline CDR1 DFQATT, CDR2 SNEGSKA (reference sequence). V was pared by 5 bases and J by 5 bases, with 6 bases of the junction left unmatched. This CDR3 contains 13 residues. CDR3 in amino acids: CSAPSGTGETQYF. In DNA, the CDR3 is TGCAGTGCTCCTAGCGGGACTGGTGAGACCCAGTACTTC.

The chain is built from TRBV28 and TRBJ2-2, with D possibly TRBD1 on 6 matching bases. The length of the CDR3 is 14 residues. V was shortened by 7 bases and J by 7 bases, with 16 bases between the two germline ends. The germline V gene has CDR1 MDHEN and CDR2 SYDVKM. The CDR3 DNA reads TGTGCCAGCAATCCAACAGGGAACTACGGGGAGCTGTTTTTT. This codes for CASNPTGNYGELFF. The variable domain in full, with the rest retrieved from reference TRBV28 and TRBJ2-2, is DVKVTQSSRYLVKRTGEKVFLECVQDMDHENMFWYRQDPGLGLRLIYFSYDVKMKEKGDIPEGYSVSREKKERFSLILESASTNQTSMYLCASNPTGNYGELFFGEGSRLTVL.

The chain employs TRBV2 and TRBJ1-6; 7 bases align to TRBD1. With 6 bases clipped from V and 7 bases from J, the junction kept 3 bases outside the gene matches. Germline assignment: CDR1 SNHLY and CDR2 FYNNEI. The CDR3 is 13 amino acids. DNA for the CDR3: TGTGCCAGCAGAACAGGGGCCAATTCACCCCTCCACTTT. The encoded protein is CASRTGANSPLHF.

This clonotype occurred a few times. The V call is TRBV7-6, the J call TRBJ2-5; D call uncertain. The CDR3 extends over 11 amino acids. The germline V gene has CDR1 SGHVS and CDR2 FNYEAQ. Trimming removed 2 bases from V and 10 bases from J, with 8 bases in between. The CDR3 spells CASSLNSVQYF. The CDR3, as DNA: TGTGCCAGCAGCTTAAATTCGGTCCAGTACTTC.

This clonotype was seen many times. The J gene is TRBJ2-3, the V gene TRBV19; unclear D gene. V was cut by 3 bases and J by 3 bases, with 10 bases left in between. The CDR3 is made up of 14 amino acids. Germline CDR1 LNHDA, CDR2 SQIVND (reference sequence). The CDR3: CASSIRGWTDTQYF. DNA of the CDR3: TGTGCCAGTAGTATCCGTGGCTGGACAGATACGCAGTATTTT.

The rearrangement uses TRBV6-2 or TRBV6-3 and TRBJ2-1; the D gene could be TRBD1 or TRBD2 (5 bases each). Trimming removed 6 bases at V and 0 bases at J, with 12 bases between. CDR3 length: 15 amino acids. CDR1 and CDR2 from the germline V gene are MNHEY and SVGEGT. CDR3 sequence reads: CASRSPGLSYNEQFF. The CDR3 nucleotides read TGTGCCAGCAGAAGTCCGGGGCTCTCCTACAATGAGCAGTTCTTC.

V gene TRBV10-3 combines with J gene TRBJ1-1; a weak D match, TRBD1 (6 bases). V gave up 7 bases and J gave up 4 bases, with 13 bases separating them. Germline CDR1 and CDR2: ENHRY and SYGVKD. This CDR3 has 13 amino acids. This CDR3 is CAITTGASTEAFF. CDR3 coding DNA: TGTGCCATCACCACGGGGGCGAGCACTGAAGCTTTCTTT.

This clonotype was counted only a few times. The V call is TRBV30, the J call TRBJ2-2; 7 nucleotides match TRBD2. This CDR3 comprises 13 residues. J lost 1 base, V lost 4 bases, and 0 bases had no gene match. CDR1 and CDR2 from the germline V gene are GTSNPN and SVGIG (reference sequence). CDR3 DNA sequence: TGTGCCTGGACTAGCGGGAACACCGGGGAGCTGTTTTTT. This encodes CAWTSGNTGELFF.

Note on this clonotype: The limits of the CDR3 on the DNA are not certain, so only TCRdb's listed CDR3 is given. The chain links TRBV4-1 to TRBJ2-3; no check of the table's D call, TRBD1, against the DNA was made. Ends included, the CDR3 has 17 residues. Germline CDR1 is MGHRA and CDR2 is YSYEKL. The CDR3 reads CASSQVGRGAGTDTQCF.